Below, one T cell receptor (beta chain) is given with its context. What it binds is not known. The data stem from a study of cytomegalovirus exposure and HLA in healthy donors. Generated by immunoSEQ multiplex PCR, the TCRdb table keeps only in-frame clones and is missing some. This sample yields a few hundred thousand clones, of which 80% to 90% are seen a single time; approximately 1% belongs to the top ten. Trimming cost V 3 bases and J 8 bases; bases outside gene matches: 11. From germline, CDR1 is SGHRS and CDR2 YFSETQ. There are 15 residues in the CDR3. Findings of the study overall: Through in vitro validation, a few CMV-associated chains were shown to be specific for CMV antigens. The study designated roughly 160 TCR beta chains cytomegalovirus-associated.

Specimen: PBMCs. The receptor was derived from a young woman in good health and CMV-seronegative. The J gene is TRBJ1-5, the V gene TRBV5-1; TRBD1 matches 7 bases. This chain's CDR3 is CASSSTGTLGEPQHF. In nucleotides, the CDR3 is TGCGCCAGCAGCTCGACAGGGACCCTGGGGGAGCCCCAGCATTTT.